Presented here are 13 T cell receptor beta chains from one specimen sequenced in a study of monozygotic twins with inflammatory bowel disease. TCRdb reprocessed the 5' RACE reads and reports one entry per CDR3 protein, with no DNA. The data include over 150,000 distinct CDR3 sequences; the top ten clones carry approximately 2.4%. Material for sequencing was blood. The receptors shown here come from a human donor with ulcerative colitis or Crohn's disease, or a healthy co-twin of an affected twin (not recorded which).

The V and J genes are TRBV7-3 and TRBJ1-6; TCRdb calls TRBD1, which cannot be checked without DNA. The CDR3 spans 15 residues. From germline, CDR1 is SGHTA and CDR2 FQGTGA. CDR3 region: CASSLRTGGLSPLHF. Supplemented by reference TRBV7-3 and TRBJ1-6, the full variable domain reads GAGVSQTPSNKVTEKGKYVELRCDPISGHTALYWYRQSLGQGPEFLIYFQGTGAADDSGLPNDRFFAVRPEGSVSTLKIQRTERGDSAVYLCASSLRTGGLSPLHFGNGTRLTVT.

The chain joins TRBV3-1 to TRBJ2-5; as DNA is missing, the TRBD2 call by TCRdb cannot be tested. CDR1 and CDR2 (germline): LGHDT, YNNKEL (reference sequence). The CDR3 extends over 14 amino acids. The CDR3 reads CASSQGLAFQTQYF.

CDR3 loop: CASSIGLAGFGEQFF. The genes are TRBV9 and TRBJ2-1; no DNA is available, so the TRBD2 call from TCRdb remains unchecked. Germline-derived CDR1 and CDR2 are SGDLS and YYNGEE. This CDR3 spans 15 amino acids.

The chain recombines TRBV16 with TRBJ2-7; TCRdb reports TRBD1, a call that lacks DNA to check it against. This CDR3 has 14 residues. Germline V gene data show CDR1 as KGHSY and CDR2 as FQNENV. CDR3 in amino acids: CASSQVQGYGEQYF. Variable domain in full (rest from reference TRBV16 and TRBJ2-7): GEEVAQTPKHLVRGEGQKAKLYCAPIKGHSYVFWYQQVLKNEFKFLISFQNENVFDETGMPKERFSAKCLPNSPCSLEIQATKLEDSAVYFCASSQVQGYGEQYFGPGTRLTVT.

This chain links TRBV20-1 with TRBJ2-4. The CDR3 spans 13 residues. In germline, CDR1 is DFQATT, CDR2 SNEGSKA (reference sequence). This CDR3 reads CSARDGNKNIQYF.

The rearrangement joins TRBV6-2 or TRBV6-3 to TRBJ2-7. CDR1 MNHEY and CDR2 SVGEGT come from the germline V gene. CDR3 length: 13 amino acids. The chain's CDR3 is CASSLTITYEQYF.

This rearrangement joins TRBV6-2 or TRBV6-3 to TRBJ2-3; TCRdb lists TRBD2, though no DNA is available to test this call. Germline V gene sequence: CDR1 MNHEY, CDR2 SVGEGT. There are 14 residues in the CDR3. CDR3 sequence: CASSYGEEGDTQYF.

V gene TRBV28 combines with J gene TRBJ2-3; no DNA is available, so the TRBD2 call from TCRdb remains unchecked. Germline V gene data show CDR1 as MDHEN and CDR2 as SYDVKM. The CDR3 contains 15 residues. CDR3 protein: CASSSRQPGAHTQYF.

The chain carries TRBV5-4 and TRBJ2-5. Looked up from germline, CDR1 is SGHNT and CDR2 is YYREEE (reference sequence). The CDR3 is 15 amino acids. CDR3 sequence reads: CASSLDSQVQETQYF. Full variable domain (outside the CDR3, taken from reference TRBV5-4 and TRBJ2-5): ETGVTQSPTHLIKTRGQQVTLRCSSQSGHNTVSWYQQALGQGPQFIFQYYREEENGRGNFPPRFSGLQFPNYSSELNVNALELDDSALYLCASSLDSQVQETQYFGPGTRLLVL.

The chain recombines TRBV5-1 with TRBJ1-1; TCRdb names TRBD1, which stays unverified in the absence of DNA. The CDR3 is made up of 13 amino acids. The germline CDR1 and CDR2 sequences are SGHRS and YFSETQ. CDR3 amino acids: CATSQGVNTEAFF.

J is TRBJ1-5 and V is TRBV7-9; TCRdb names TRBD1, which stays unverified in the absence of DNA. The CDR3 is 16 amino acids. Germline values: CDR1 SEHNR, CDR2 FQNEAQ (reference sequence). CDR3 amino acids: CASSTHFGGIGQPQHF.

The CDR3 sequence: CASSLIEGSPLHF. The chain carries TRBV7-2 and TRBJ1-6; TCRdb lists TRBD1, though no DNA is available to test this call. The CDR3 loop spans 13 amino acids. Germline V gene lookup returns CDR1 SGHTA and CDR2 FQGNSA.

V usage is TRBV20-1 and J usage is TRBJ2-3; TCRdb's D call, TRBD1, is unchecked because there is no DNA. The V gene's germline CDR1 is DFQATT and CDR2 SNEGSKA (reference sequence). CDR3 length: 14 amino acids. The CDR3 is CSAISGPSTDTQYF.